The subject of this entry is one T cell receptor beta chain. Its antigen is not identified. This PCR relied on a set of 60 Vbeta primers and 13 Jbeta primers. Produced via immunoSEQ multiplex PCR; TCRdb's table is partial and in-frame only. This table has about 160,000 clones, around 72% appearing once. Germline CDR1 reads SGHDT; CDR2 reads YYEEEE. The CDR3 contains 14 residues. The sample is drawn from a study of cytomegalovirus exposure and HLA in healthy donors. Findings of the study overall: It was reportedly the case that the classifier diagnosed cytomegalovirus status with high specificity and sensitivity. Relative to the approximately 630-donor mean, N-insertions were reportedly fewer in an Asian-associated ancestry cluster in a later analysis. By a later analysis, the bulk of CMV-associated TCR beta chains appeared HLA-restricted.

This TCR came from a middle-aged man in good health and CMV-seronegative. The V and J genes are TRBV5-6 and TRBJ2-5; 8 bases are shared with TRBD1. The J call is doubtful: the DNA matches TRBJ2-7 better. The source material was PBMCs. Written as DNA, the CDR3 is TGTGCCAGCAGCTTGATCGGACAGGGAGCCGAGCAGTACTTC. It is translated as CASSLIGQGAEQYF.